This is a list of T cell receptor beta chains from one sample in a study of post-analysis software for immune sequencing data. Via MiXCR, TCRdb re-called the PCR reads, giving one row per CDR3 protein. Of hundreds of thousands of distinct CDR3 sequences listed, 44% were seen once; the top ten hold about 1.8%. Sample: blood. These receptors all stem from a girl aged 5-17 years with multiple sclerosis. Both conserved end residues are part of each CDR3. The D gene is left open where the match is weak. For some rows the clone size is stated as once, few or many, or as a class when expanded; others skip it.

V gene	D gene	clone size	J gene	CDR3 DNA	CDR3 protein
TRBV20-1	NA	NA	TRBJ2-7	TGCAGTGCTCCTGTGGGAACAGGGACCTTCTTGAACGAGCAGTACTTC	CSAPVGTGTFLNEQYF
TRBV25-1	NA	few	TRBJ2-3	TGTGCCAGCAGTGCCAATTTCAGGAGCGGCTCTAGCACAGATACGCAGTATTTT	CASSANFRSGSSTDTQYF
TRBV3-1	NA	NA	TRBJ1-1	TGTGCCAGCAGCCGTTTCACGACCGACACTGAAGCTTTCTTT	CASSRFTTDTEAFF
TRBV5-1	NA	NA	TRBJ2-5	TGCGCCAGCAGCTTGTTTCCAGGGGAGACCCGGTACTTC	CASSLFPGETRYF
TRBV20-1	TRBD2	NA	TRBJ2-7	TGCAGTGCTAGGGGAGGGGCTAGCGGCTACGAGCAGTACTTC	CSARGGASGYEQYF
TRBV4-1	TRBD1	few	TRBJ1-2	TGCGCCAGCAGCCAAGATCCAGGGGGCTATGGCTACACCTTC	CASSQDPGGYGYTF
TRBV10-3	TRBD2	NA	TRBJ2-4	TGTGCCATCAGCGCTGTTGGGACTAGCTCCCAGAAAAACATTCAGTACTTC	CAISAVGTSSQKNIQYF
TRBV7-6	NA	NA	TRBJ2-1	TGTGCCAGCAGCGTGGGGGGTGAGCAGTTCTTC	CASSVGGEQFF
TRBV12-3/TRBV12-4	NA	NA	TRBJ1-6	TGTGCCAGCAGTTTAGATGGGACGGCTGTTAATTCACCCCTCCACTTT	CASSLDGTAVNSPLHF
TRBV12-3/TRBV12-4	TRBD1	NA	TRBJ2-1	TGTGCCAGCAGTTTAGGCCCTACAGGGGAACCTACAAATGAGCAGTTCTTC	CASSLGPTGEPTNEQFF
TRBV30	NA	NA	TRBJ2-5	TGTGCCTGGAGTGTACGTCAGACCCAGTACTTC	CAWSVRQTQYF
TRBV4-2	NA	many	TRBJ2-7	TGTGCCAGCAGCCAAGGGACGGACTACGAGCAGTACTTC	CASSQGTDYEQYF
TRBV20-1	NA	NA	TRBJ2-7	TGCAGTGCTAGGGGACCAGGGGAGCAGTACTTC	CSARGPGEQYF
TRBV7-2	NA	NA	TRBJ1-6	TGTGCCAGCAGCCCGTTTTCACGCCCTGATTCACCCCTCCACTTT	CASSPFSRPDSPLHF
TRBV5-1	TRBD1	NA	TRBJ2-1	TGCGCCAGCAGCTTGACAGGGGTACCCTACAATGGGCAGTTCTTC	CASSLTGVPYNGQFF
TRBV13	TRBD2	NA	TRBJ2-1	TGTGCCAGCAGCCCGCCGGGACTAGCGGGAGCAATGCGGTTCTTC	CASSPPGLAGAMRFF
TRBV4-1	NA	NA	TRBJ2-7	TGCGCCAGCAGCCTCGCCGACGGGGCCGGCTACGAGCAGTACTTC	CASSLADGAGYEQYF
TRBV7-9	NA	many	TRBJ1-2	TGTGCCAGCAGCTCAGGGCTGGTCCACCATACTAACTATGGCTACACCTTC	CASSSGLVHHTNYGYTF
TRBV12-3/TRBV12-4	TRBD1	NA	TRBJ1-2	TGTGCCAGCAGCTCTTCTTGGACAGGGGGCGCTGGCTACACCTTC	CASSSSWTGGAGYTF
TRBV2	NA	NA	TRBJ1-6	TGTGCCAGCAGTGTCGACAGCTTCAATTCACCCCTCCACTTT	CASSVDSFNSPLHF
TRBV10-3	NA	NA	TRBJ2-1	TGTGCCATCTTGGGACAACGCAATGAGCAGTTCTTC	CAILGQRNEQFF
TRBV20-1	TRBD2	NA	TRBJ2-1	TGCAGTGCTAAAGGCGCGGCGGGAGTTTTGGATGAGCAGTTCTTC	CSAKGAAGVLDEQFF
TRBV10-2	TRBD2	NA	TRBJ2-3	TGCGCCACTAGCGGGGACACAGATACGCAGTATTTT	CATSGDTDTQYF
TRBV20-1	TRBD2	few	TRBJ2-7	TGCAGTGCGAGAACGGGACTAGCGGGAGGGGGATCCTACGAGCAGTACTTC	CSARTGLAGGGSYEQYF
TRBV9	TRBD2	NA	TRBJ2-7	TGTGCCAGCAGCGTAGGGGGCAATCTAGCGGGGGGGCTGAATGAGCAGTACTTC	CASSVGGNLAGGLNEQYF
TRBV4-1	NA	NA	TRBJ2-3	TGCGCCAGCAGCCAAGGTAGGACGGACACAGATACGCAGTATTTT	CASSQGRTDTDTQYF
TRBV12-3/TRBV12-4	NA	NA	TRBJ2-1	TGTGCCAGCAGCATCAGGGAGCAGTTCTTC	CASSIREQFF
TRBV5-1	NA	NA	TRBJ1-4	TGCGCCAGCAGCTCGTACGGGGGACCTAATGAAAAACTGTTTTTT	CASSSYGGPNEKLFF
TRBV7-8	TRBD1	NA	TRBJ2-1	TGTGCCAGCAGCTTTCGGACAGGGGTCAATGAGCAGTTCTTC	CASSFRTGVNEQFF
TRBV27	NA	NA	TRBJ2-7	TGTGCCAGCAGTACCTTAGGGCAGGCAACCTACGAGCAGTACTTC	CASSTLGQATYEQYF
TRBV13	NA	few	TRBJ2-1	TGTGCCAGCAGCTTAGGTGGGGGGGCGCGAGGTTACAATGAGCAGTTCTTC	CASSLGGGARGYNEQFF
TRBV7-8	TRBD1	NA	TRBJ2-1	TGTGCCAGCAGCTTAGTTGTTGGGGGACAGGGCCCCTACAATGAGCAGTTCTTC	CASSLVVGGQGPYNEQFF
TRBV2	NA	NA	TRBJ2-1	TGTGCCAGCAGTGCCTACCCAGACGCCCCCCCCGAGCAGTTCTTC	CASSAYPDAPPEQFF
TRBV20-1	TRBD1	NA	TRBJ2-7	TGCAGTGCTAGAGATTGGGACAGGGGGAACCCCTACGAGCAGTACTTC	CSARDWDRGNPYEQYF
TRBV24-1	NA	NA	TRBJ2-3	TGTGCCACCAGTGATGGTGGGCGCGCGGATACGCAGTATTTT	CATSDGGRADTQYF
TRBV24-1	TRBD2	NA	TRBJ2-1	TGTGCCACCAGTGATAGGGGGACTAGCGGGAGTTCAGATGAGCAGTTCTTC	CATSDRGTSGSSDEQFF
TRBV10-3	NA	NA	TRBJ1-2	TGTGCCATCAGTGAAGGCGTGGCCAACTATGGCTACACCTTC	CAISEGVANYGYTF